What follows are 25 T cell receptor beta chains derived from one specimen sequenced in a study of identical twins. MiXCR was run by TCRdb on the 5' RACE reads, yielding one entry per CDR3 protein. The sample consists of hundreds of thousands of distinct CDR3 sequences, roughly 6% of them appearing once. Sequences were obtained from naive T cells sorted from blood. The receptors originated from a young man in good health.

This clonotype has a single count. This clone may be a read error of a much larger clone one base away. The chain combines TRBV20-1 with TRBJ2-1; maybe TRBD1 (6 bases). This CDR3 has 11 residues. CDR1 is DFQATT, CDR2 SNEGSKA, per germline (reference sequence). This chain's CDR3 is CSGGQYNEQSF. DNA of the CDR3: TGCAGTGGAGGACAGTACAATGAGCAGTCCTTC.

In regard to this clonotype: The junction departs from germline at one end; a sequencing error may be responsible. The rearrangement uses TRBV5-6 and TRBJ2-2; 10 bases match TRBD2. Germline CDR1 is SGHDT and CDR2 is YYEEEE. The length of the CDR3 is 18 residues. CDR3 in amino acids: CASSLASGRALWTGELIF. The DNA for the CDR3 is TGTGCCAGCAGCTTGGCCAGCGGGAGGGCCTTATGGACCGGGGAGCTGATTTTT.

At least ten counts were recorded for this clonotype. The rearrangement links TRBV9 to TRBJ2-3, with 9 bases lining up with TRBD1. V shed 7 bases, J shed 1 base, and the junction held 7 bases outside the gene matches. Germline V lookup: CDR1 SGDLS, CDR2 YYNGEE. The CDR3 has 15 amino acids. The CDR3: CASAVQGAGTDTQYF. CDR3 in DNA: TGTGCCAGCGCGGTACAGGGGGCAGGCACAGATACGCAGTATTTT.

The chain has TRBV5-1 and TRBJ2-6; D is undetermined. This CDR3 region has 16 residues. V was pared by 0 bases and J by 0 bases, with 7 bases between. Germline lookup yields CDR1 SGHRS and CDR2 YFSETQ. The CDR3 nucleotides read TGCGCCAGCAGCTTGGCAGTAAGCTCTGGGGCCAACGTCCTGACTTTC. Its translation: CASSLAVSSGANVLTF.

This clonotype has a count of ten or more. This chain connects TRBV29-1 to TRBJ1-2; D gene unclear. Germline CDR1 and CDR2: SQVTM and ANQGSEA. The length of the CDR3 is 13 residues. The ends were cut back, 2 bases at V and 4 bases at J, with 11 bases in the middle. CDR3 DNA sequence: TGCAGCGTTGAACCCAGACCACCCTATGGCTACACCTTC. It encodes CSVEPRPPYGYTF.

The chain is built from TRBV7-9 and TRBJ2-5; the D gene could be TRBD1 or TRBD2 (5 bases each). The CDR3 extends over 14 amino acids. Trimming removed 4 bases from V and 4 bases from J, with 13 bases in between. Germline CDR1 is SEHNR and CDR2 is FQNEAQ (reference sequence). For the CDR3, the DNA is TGTGCCAGCAGCTACAAGGACGGGGCAGAGACCCAGTACTTC. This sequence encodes CASSYKDGAETQYF.

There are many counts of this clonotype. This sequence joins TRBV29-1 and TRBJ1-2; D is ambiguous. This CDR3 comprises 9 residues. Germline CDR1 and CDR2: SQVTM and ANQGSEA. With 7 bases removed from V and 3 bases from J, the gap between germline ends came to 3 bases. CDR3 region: CSEDYGYTF. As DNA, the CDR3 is TGCAGCGAAGACTATGGCTACACCTTC.

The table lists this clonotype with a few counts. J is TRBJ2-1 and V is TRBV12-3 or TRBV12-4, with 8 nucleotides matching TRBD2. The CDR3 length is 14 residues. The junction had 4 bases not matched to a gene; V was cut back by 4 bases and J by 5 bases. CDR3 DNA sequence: TGTGCCAGCAGTTCCGGGAGGGCGCACAATGAGCAGTTCTTC. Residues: CASSSGRAHNEQFF.

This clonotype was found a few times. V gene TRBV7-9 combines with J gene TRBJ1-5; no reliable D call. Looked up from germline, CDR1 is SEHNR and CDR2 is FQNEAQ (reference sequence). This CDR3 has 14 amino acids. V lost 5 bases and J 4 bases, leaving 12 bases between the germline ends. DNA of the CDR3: TGTGCCAGCAGCGCCCCGGGGTATAATCAGCCCCAGCATTTT. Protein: CASSAPGYNQPQHF.

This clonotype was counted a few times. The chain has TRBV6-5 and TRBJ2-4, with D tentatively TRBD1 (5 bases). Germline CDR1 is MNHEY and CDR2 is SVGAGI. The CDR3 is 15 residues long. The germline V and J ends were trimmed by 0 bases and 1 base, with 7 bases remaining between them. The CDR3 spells CASSYSSGAKNIQYF. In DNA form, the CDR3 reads TGTGCCAGCAGTTACTCATCAGGGGCCAAAAACATTCAGTACTTC.

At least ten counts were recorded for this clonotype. The DNA of the CDR3 is TGTGCCAGCAGTTACACCGGGACTAGCGGGATTTTGAAGTACTTC. Its protein is CASSYTGTSGILKYF. This rearrangement joins TRBV27 to TRBJ2-7; 13 positions agree with TRBD2. V lost 4 bases and J lost 11; bases outside the gene matches: 11. The CDR3 totals 15 residues. Looked up from germline, CDR1 is MNHEY and CDR2 is SMNVEV (reference sequence).

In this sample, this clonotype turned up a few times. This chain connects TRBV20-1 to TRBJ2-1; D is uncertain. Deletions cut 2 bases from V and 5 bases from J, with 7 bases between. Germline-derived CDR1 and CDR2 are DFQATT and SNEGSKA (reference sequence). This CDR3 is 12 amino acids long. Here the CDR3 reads CSARTGNNEQFF. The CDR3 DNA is TGCAGTGCTAGAACTGGCAACAATGAGCAGTTCTTC.

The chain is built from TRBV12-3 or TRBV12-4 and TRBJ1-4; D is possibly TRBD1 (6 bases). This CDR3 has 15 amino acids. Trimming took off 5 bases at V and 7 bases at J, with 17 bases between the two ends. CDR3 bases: TGTGCCAGCAGTCCTTCCCCGACAGGTGGTGAAAAACTGTTTTTT. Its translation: CASSPSPTGGEKLFF.

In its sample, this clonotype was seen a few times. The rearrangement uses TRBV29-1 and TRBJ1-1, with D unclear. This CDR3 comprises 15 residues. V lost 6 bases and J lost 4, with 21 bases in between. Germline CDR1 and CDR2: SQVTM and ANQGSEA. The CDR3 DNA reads TGCAGCGTCTTCTATTTACATACTCGTGGCACTGAAGCTTTCTTT. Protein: CSVFYLHTRGTEAFF.

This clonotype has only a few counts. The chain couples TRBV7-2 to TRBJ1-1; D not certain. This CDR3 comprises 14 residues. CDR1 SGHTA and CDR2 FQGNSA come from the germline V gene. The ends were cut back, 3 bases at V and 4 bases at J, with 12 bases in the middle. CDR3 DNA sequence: TGTGCCAGCAGCTTCCACCCAGTAGGCACTGAAGCTTTCTTT. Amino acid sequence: CASSFHPVGTEAFF. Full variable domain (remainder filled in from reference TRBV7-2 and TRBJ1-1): GAGVSQSPSNKVTEKGKDVELRCDPISGHTALYWYRQSLGQGLEFLIYFQGNSAPDKSGLPSDRFSAERTGGSVSTLTIQRTQQEDSAVYLCASSFHPVGTEAFFGQGTRLTVV.

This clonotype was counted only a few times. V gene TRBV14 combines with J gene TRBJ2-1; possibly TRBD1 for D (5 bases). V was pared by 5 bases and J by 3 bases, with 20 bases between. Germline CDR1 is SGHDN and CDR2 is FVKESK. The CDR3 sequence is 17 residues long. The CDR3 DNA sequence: TGTGCCAGCAGCTATTCCAGGGTTGAGGAATTCTACAATGAGCAGTTCTTC. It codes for CASSYSRVEEFYNEQFF.

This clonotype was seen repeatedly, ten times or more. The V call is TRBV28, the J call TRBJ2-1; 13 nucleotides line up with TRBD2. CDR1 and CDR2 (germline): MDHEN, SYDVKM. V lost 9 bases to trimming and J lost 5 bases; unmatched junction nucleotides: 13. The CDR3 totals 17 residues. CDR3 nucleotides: TGTGCCAGTCATCCATTTGGACTAGCGGGAGCTAACAATGAGCAGTTCTTC. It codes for CASHPFGLAGANNEQFF.

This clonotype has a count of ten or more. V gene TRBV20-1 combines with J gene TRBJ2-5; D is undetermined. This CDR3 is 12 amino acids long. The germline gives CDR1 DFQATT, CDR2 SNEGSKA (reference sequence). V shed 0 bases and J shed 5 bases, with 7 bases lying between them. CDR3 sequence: CSARDPSETQYF. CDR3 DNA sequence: TGCAGTGCTAGAGATCCCAGCGAGACCCAGTACTTC.

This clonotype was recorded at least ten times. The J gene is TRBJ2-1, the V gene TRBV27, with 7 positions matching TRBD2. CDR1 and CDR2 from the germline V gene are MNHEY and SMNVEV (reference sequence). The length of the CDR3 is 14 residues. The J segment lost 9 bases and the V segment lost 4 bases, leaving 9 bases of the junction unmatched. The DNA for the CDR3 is TGTGCCAGCAGTTGGGGACTATCAGGGAGTGAGCAGTTCTTC. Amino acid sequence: CASSWGLSGSEQFF.

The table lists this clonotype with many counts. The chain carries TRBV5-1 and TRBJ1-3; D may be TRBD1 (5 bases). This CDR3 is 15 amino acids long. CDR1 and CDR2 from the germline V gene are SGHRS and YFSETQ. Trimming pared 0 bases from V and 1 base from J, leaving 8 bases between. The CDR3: CASSLDRQSGNTIYF. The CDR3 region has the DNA TGCGCCAGCAGCTTGGACAGGCAATCTGGAAACACCATATATTTT.

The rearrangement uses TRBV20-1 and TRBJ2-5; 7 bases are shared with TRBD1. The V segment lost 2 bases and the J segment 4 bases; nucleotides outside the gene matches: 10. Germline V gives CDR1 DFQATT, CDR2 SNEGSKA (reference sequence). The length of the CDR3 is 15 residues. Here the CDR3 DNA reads TGCAGTGCTAGACGGGACAGTTTCATTTCAGAGACCCAGTACTTC. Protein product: CSARRDSFISETQYF.

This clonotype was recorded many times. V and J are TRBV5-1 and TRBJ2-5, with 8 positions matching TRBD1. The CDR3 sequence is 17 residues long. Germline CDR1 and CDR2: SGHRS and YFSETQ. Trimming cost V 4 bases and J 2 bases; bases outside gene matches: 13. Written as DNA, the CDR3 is TGCGCCAGCAGCCCCCGAATACAGGGGGGCCAACAAGAGACCCAGTACTTC. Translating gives CASSPRIQGGQQETQYF.

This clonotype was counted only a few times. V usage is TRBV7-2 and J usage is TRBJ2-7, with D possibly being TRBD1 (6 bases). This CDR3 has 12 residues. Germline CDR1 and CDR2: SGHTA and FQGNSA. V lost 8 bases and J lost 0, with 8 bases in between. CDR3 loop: CASEGGSYEQYF. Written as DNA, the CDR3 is TGTGCCAGCGAAGGGGGCTCCTACGAGCAGTACTTC. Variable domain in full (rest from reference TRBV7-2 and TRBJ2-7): GAGVSQSPSNKVTEKGKDVELRCDPISGHTALYWYRQSLGQGLEFLIYFQGNSAPDKSGLPSDRFSAERTGGSVSTLTIQRTQQEDSAVYLCASEGGSYEQYFGPGTRLTVT.

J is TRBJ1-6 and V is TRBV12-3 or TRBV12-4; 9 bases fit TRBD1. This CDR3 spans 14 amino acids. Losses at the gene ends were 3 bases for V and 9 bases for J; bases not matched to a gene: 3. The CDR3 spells CASSFGQGPSPLHF. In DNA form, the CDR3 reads TGTGCCAGCAGTTTCGGACAGGGGCCTTCACCCCTCCACTTT.

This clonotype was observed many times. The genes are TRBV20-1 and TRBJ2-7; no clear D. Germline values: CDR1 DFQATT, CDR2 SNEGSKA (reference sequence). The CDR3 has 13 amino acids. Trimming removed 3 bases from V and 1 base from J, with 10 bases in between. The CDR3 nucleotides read TGCAGTGCTAGGTCTGCCGCATCCTACGAGCAGTACTTC. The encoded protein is CSARSAASYEQYF.